One T cell receptor beta chain is described in this entry. No cognate antigen has been identified for it. Base-call qualities are not available, and no considerably larger clone is one nucleotide away. CDR1 and CDR2 are drawn from the germline V gene (reference sequence): MNHEY, SMNVEV. Measured from the cysteine to the phenylalanine, the CDR3 is 14 residues long. Kept here is only the CDR3 DNA, which spans 42 bases and is read in frame from base 1. Trimming accounts for 4 bases at V and 4 bases at J, while the number of junction bases matched to no gene is 4. Participants in the prospective study were enrolled through a virtual design, were aged roughly 18 to 100 years, and lived in approximately 25 United States geographic areas. Cohort assignment in the prospective study relied on participant-reported clinical history from a screening survey and a study questionnaire. Recovered participants in ImmuneRACE Cohort 3 were defined as having two consecutive negative NP/OP PCR tests, clearance from a healthcare professional, or resolution of symptoms. In the prospective study, whole blood, serum and a nasopharyngeal or oropharyngeal swab were collected from each participant by mobile phlebotomists. Participants in the prospective study had the option to provide additional blood draws and questionnaires over an approximately 2-month period. Before DNA extraction, blood samples from the prospective study were shipped at room temperature or frozen.

The sample comes from a study of blood T cell repertoires in COVID-19 (TCRdb year 2020). About the full investigation: Samples from collaborators originated in the United States, Italy and Spain and spanned both the acute and convalescent phases of COVID-19. Subjects who had been exposed to COVID-19, were actively infected with it, or had recovered from it provided the deeply sampled blood TCRbeta repertoires that made up the dataset. The repertoires were made available in a free public database intended to serve as a resource for research on the immune response to SARS-CoV-2. The sample metadata nearly always contained a de-identified subject ID, COVID-19 status, age in years and sex. Where available, HLA class I and class II types were taken from metadata supplied by the sample provider and were not determined by assay-based typing. The samples were drawn from the first 160 participants of the ongoing ImmuneRACE study and from 1,254 subjects provided by 6 global collaborators. The prospective study material was composed of cDNA or gDNA derived from T cells, B-cell-depleted T cells, or PBMCs. Broader findings and caveats from the paper: Clinical and demographic metadata were provided uncurated, with the amount varying by source and participant.

The immunoSEQ Assay, a bias-controlled multiplex PCR, was used to amplify TCRbeta CDR3 regions from genomic DNA. In the paper's pipeline: Nucleated cell counts per sample were estimated from amplification of reference gene primers within the assay. To quantify the absolute abundance of each unique TCRbeta CDR3 rearrangement, sequence reads were collapsed and filtered. For each sample, productive Simpson clonality was calculated as the square root of Simpson's diversity index across productive rearrangements. TCRdb took this table from immuneACCESS and kept in-frame rearrangements with V and J called. Such tables lack part of the clones; where checked against another copy, unresolved V genes explain under half of the gap, and the rest is unexplained. From that table come the V and J calls and clone size; the DNA was used to work out D and trimming. In all, the sample holds some 350,000 clones, and more than 75% of those were seen once. The leading ten clones occupy approximately 3.1% of the sample.

The clonotype originates from a woman aged 25 to 39 who had recovered from COVID-19. The rearrangement combines TRBV27 with TRBJ2-7; 10 central nucleotides agree with TRBD1. The sample comprised PBMCs or T cells enriched from blood (not recorded which). Here is the DNA: TGTGCCAGCAGTTCGGGACAGGGGACGTACGAGCAGTACTTC. Its protein product is CASSSGQGTYEQYF.